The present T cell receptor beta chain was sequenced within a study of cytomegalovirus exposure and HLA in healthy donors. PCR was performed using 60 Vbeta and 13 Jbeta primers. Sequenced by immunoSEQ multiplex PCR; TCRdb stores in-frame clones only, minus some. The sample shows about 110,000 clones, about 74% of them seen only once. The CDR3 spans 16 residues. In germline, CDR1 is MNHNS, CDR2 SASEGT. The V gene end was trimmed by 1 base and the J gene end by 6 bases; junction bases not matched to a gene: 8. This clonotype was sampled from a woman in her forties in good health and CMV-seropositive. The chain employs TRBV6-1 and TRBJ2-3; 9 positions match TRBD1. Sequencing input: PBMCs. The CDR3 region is CASSEVDRGGRDTQYF. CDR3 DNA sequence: TGTGCCAGCAGTGAAGTTGACAGGGGGGGACGTGATACGCAGTATTTT.